Described below is a single T cell receptor (beta chain) sequence and its context. These data are taken from a study of CD8 T cells in Susac syndrome. CDR3 length: 13 amino acids. Trimming stripped 8 bases from V and 3 bases from J, with 13 bases between. The germline V gene encodes CDR1 SNHLY and CDR2 FYNNEI. In blood CD8+ and CD4+ T cells, TCR beta underwent sequencing. CD8+ and CD4+ T cells were negatively isolated; TEMRA cells were FACS-enriched. Reverse transcription used roughly 0.5 to 1 ug RNA and random hexamers. It was immunoSEQ multiplex PCR that amplified TCR beta CDR3 across 54 Vbeta and 13 Jbeta. TCRdb passed the immunoSEQ multiplex PCR reads through MiXCR, listing each CDR3 protein once. The table records just over 300,000 distinct CDR3 sequences, around 90% of them present only once.

The rearrangement uses TRBV2 and TRBJ1-1; a weak D match, TRBD1 (5 bases). The sequence came from a human donor with multiple sclerosis. Material: CD4+ T cells from PBMCs. The CDR3 loop is CASCWDADTEAFF. DNA for the CDR3: TGTGCCAGCTGTTGGGACGCAGACACTGAAGCTTTCTTT.